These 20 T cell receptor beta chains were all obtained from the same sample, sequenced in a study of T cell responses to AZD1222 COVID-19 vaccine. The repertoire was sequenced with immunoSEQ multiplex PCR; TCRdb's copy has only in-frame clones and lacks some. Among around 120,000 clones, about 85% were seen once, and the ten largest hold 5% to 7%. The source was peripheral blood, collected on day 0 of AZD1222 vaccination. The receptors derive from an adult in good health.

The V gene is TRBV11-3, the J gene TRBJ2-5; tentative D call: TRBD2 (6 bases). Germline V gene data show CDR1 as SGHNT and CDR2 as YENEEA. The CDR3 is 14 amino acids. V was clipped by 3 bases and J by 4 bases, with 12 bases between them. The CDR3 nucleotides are TGTGCCAGCAGCTTTGGAGGGTGGGGAGAGACCCAGTACTTC. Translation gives CASSFGGWGETQYF.

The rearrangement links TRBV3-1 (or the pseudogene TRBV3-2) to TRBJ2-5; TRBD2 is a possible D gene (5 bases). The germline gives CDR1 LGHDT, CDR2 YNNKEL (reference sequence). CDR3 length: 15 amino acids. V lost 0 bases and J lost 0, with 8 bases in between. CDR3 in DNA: TGTGCCAGCAGCCAAGATCCGGGGAACCAAGAGACCCAGTACTTC. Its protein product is CASSQDPGNQETQYF.

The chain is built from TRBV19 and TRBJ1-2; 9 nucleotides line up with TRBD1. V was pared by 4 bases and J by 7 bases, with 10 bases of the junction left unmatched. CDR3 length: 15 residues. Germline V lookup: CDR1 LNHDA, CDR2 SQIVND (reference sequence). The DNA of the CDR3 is TGTGCCAGTAGTACCCGGGACAGGGTTCTTCTTGGCTACACCTTC. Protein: CASSTRDRVLLGYTF.

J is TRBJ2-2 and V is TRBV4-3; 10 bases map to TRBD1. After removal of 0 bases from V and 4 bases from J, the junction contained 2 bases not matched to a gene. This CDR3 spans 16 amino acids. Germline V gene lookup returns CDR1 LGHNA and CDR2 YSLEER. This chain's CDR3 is CASSQEGTGVTGELFF. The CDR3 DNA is TGCGCCAGCAGCCAAGAAGGGACAGGGGTCACCGGGGAGCTGTTTTTT.

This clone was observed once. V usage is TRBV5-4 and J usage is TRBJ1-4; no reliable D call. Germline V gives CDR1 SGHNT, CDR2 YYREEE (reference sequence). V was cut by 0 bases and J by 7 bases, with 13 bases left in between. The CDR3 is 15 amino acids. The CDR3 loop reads CASSLEGGAGEKLFF. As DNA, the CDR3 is TGTGCCAGCAGCTTGGAGGGAGGCGCTGGTGAAAAACTGTTTTTT.

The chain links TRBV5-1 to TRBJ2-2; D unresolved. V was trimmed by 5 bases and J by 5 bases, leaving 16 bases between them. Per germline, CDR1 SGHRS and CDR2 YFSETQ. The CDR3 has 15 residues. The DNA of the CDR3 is TGCGCCAGCAGTTCCCTTGAGGACGTGACCGGGGAGCTGTTTTTT. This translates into CASSSLEDVTGELFF.

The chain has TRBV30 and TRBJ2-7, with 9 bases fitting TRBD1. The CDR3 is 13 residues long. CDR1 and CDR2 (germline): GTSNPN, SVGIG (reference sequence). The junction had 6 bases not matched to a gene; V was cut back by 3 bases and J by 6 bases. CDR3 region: CAWSPDRGSEQYF. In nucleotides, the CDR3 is TGTGCCTGGAGCCCAGACAGGGGGAGCGAGCAGTACTTC. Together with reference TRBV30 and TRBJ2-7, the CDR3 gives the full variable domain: SQTIHQWPATLVQPVGSPLSLECTVEGTSNPNLYWYRQAAGRGLQLLFYSVGIGQISSEVPQNLSASRPQDRQFILSSKKLLLSDSGFYLCAWSPDRGSEQYFGPGTRLTVT.

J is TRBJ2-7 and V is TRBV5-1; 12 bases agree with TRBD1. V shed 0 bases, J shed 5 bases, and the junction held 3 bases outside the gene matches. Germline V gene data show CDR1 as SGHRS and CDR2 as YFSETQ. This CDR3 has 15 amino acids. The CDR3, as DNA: TGCGCCAGCAGCTTGGCCGGGACAGGGGGCAACGAGCAGTACTTC. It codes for CASSLAGTGGNEQYF.

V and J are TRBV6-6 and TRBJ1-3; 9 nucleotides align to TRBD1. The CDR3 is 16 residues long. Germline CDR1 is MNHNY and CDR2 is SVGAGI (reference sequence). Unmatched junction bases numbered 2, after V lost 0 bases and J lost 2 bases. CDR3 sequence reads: CASSYSNRGPGNTIYF. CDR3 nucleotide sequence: TGTGCCAGCAGTTACTCAAACAGGGGGCCTGGAAACACCATATATTTT.

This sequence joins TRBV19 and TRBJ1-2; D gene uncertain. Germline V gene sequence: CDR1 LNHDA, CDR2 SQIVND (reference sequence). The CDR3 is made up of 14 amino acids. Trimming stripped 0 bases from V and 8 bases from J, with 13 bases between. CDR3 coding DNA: TGTGCCAGTAGTATAGATGGGTCCCCGGGCGGCTACACCTTC. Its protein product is CASSIDGSPGGYTF.

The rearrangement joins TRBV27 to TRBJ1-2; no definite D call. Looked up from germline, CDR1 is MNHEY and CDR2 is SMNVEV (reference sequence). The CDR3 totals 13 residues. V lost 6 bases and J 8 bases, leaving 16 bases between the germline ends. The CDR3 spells CASRQDNLGGYTF. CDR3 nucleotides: TGTGCCAGCAGACAAGACAACCTCGGAGGCTACACCTTC.

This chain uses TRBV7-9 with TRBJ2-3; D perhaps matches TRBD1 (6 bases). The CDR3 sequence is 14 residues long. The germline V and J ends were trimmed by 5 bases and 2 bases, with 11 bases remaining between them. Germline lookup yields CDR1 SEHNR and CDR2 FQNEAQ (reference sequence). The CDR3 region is CASSPDSITDTQYF. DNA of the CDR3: TGTGCCAGCAGCCCGGACAGCATCACAGATACGCAGTATTTT.

In nucleotides, the CDR3 is TGTGCCAGCAGCGGACTTGAAGCTTTCTTT. Residues: CASSGLEAFF. The chain carries TRBV28 and TRBJ1-1; the D is unclear. Looked up from germline, CDR1 is MDHEN and CDR2 is SYDVKM. Trimming shortened V by 6 bases and J by 7 bases, and 6 bases separated the two germline ends. This CDR3 spans 10 amino acids.

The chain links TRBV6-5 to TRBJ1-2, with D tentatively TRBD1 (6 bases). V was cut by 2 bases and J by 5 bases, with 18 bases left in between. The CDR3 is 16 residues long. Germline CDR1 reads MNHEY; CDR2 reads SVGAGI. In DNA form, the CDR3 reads TGTGCCAGCAGTTACCCGACCCCGGCAGGGGCGTATGGCTACACCTTC. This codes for CASSYPTPAGAYGYTF.

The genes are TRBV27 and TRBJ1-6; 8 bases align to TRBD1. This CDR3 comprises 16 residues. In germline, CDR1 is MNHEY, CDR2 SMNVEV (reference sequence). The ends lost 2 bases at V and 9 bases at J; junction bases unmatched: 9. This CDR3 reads CASSLNPGGLLSPLHF. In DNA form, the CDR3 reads TGTGCCAGCAGTTTAAACCCAGGGGGCTTGCTTTCACCCCTCCACTTT.

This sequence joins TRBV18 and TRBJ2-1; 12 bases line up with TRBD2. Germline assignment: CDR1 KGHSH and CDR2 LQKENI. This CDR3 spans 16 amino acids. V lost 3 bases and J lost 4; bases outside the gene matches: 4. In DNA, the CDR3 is TGTGCCAGCTCACCGAGACTAGCGGGGGTATACAATGAGCAGTTCTTC. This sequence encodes CASSPRLAGVYNEQFF.

The CDR3 region has the DNA TGTGCCAGCAGCTTAGACAGGGGAGGGGAGACCCAGTACTTC. Translating gives CASSLDRGGETQYF. The V and J genes are TRBV7-9 and TRBJ2-5; D assignment may be TRBD1 or TRBD2 (7 bases each). Germline V CDR1 and CDR2: SEHNR, FQNEAQ (reference sequence). The CDR3 is 14 amino acids. With 1 base removed from V and 5 bases from J, the gap between germline ends came to 11 bases.

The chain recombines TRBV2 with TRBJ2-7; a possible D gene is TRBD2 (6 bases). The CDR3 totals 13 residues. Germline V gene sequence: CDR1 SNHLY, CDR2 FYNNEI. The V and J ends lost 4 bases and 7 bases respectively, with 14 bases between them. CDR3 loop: CASSGGPRGEQYF. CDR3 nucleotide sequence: TGTGCCAGCAGTGGTGGGCCGCGGGGTGAGCAGTACTTC.

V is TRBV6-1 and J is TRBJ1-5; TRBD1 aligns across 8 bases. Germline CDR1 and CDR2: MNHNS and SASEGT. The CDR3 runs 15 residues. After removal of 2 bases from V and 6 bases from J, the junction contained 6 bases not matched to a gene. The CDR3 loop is CASSETGQGRQPQHF. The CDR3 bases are TGTGCCAGCAGTGAAACAGGACAGGGCCGTCAGCCCCAGCATTTT.

The CDR3 nucleotides are TGTGCCAGCAGCTTGCGTACTAGCGGGGGGCTCTACAATGAGCAGTTCTTC. As protein: CASSLRTSGGLYNEQFF. The chain couples TRBV5-4 to TRBJ2-1; TRBD2 matches at 12 bases. This CDR3 is built from 17 residues. CDR1 SGHNT and CDR2 YYREEE come from the germline V gene (reference sequence). V shed 1 base and J 3 bases; nucleotides not matched to a gene: 5.